This paragraph covers one T cell receptor beta chain sequence. Samples were assayed with immunoSEQ v3.0 at survey level. Using immunoSEQ multiplex PCR, the repertoire was profiled, and TCRdb retains in-frame clones only, with some absent. Of about 18,000 clones listed, 91% are singletons. This specimen belongs to a study of long-term antiretroviral therapy in people with HIV. In germline, CDR1 is MNHEY, CDR2 SMNVEV (reference sequence). J was trimmed by 2 bases and V by 7 bases; bases with no gene match: 14. The CDR3 runs to 16 residues. The TCR originated in a man aged 50 to 59 with HIV. This chain links TRBV27 with TRBJ2-7, with TRBD2 matching 7 bases. The specimen was unsorted PBMCs, collected 3 years after starting antiretroviral therapy. CDR3 nucleotides: TGTGCCAGCACCTCTCACCGATGGGGGGGGACCTACGAGCAGTACTTC. This sequence encodes CASTSHRWGGTYEQYF.